This T cell receptor beta chain was obtained from a study of blood T cell repertoires in COVID-19. The overall study: Donors in the United States, Italy and Spain gave samples during acute or convalescent COVID-19.

The CDR3 spans 16 residues. V was clipped by 0 bases and J by 1 base, with 10 bases between them. CDR1 MGHRA and CDR2 YSYEKL come from the germline V gene. Original handling: For nucleated cells, counts were estimated from reference gene primer amplification. Profiled with immunoSEQ multiplex PCR; TCRdb holds only in-frame clones, not every one. D and trimming were read from the DNA, whereas the V and J calls and clone size are those reported in that table. The sample consists of some 200,000 clones, around 86% of them appearing once. The sample comprised peripheral blood. This chain connects TRBV4-1 to TRBJ2-1; D is perhaps TRBD2 (5 bases). This TCR was sampled from a woman in her seventies with COVID-19, enrolled during active disease. The CDR3 sequence: CASSQEGLASYNEQFF. The CDR3 nucleotides are TGCGCCAGCAGCCAAGAAGGTCTAGCATCCTACAATGAGCAGTTCTTC.